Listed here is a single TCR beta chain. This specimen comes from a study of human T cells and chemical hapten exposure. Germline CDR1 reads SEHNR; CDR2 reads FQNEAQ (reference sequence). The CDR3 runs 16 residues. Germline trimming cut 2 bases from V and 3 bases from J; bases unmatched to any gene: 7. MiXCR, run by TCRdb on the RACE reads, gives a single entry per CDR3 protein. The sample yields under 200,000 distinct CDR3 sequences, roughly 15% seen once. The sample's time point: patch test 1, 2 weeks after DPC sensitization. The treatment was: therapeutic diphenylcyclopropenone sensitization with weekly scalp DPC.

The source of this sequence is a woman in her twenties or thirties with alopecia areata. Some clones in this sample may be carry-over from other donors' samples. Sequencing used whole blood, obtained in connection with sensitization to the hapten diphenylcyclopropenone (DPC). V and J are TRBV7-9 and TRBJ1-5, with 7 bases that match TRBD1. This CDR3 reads CASSLTGTGDNQPQHF. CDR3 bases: TGTGCCAGCAGCTTAACCGGAACAGGGGACAATCAGCCCCAGCATTTT.